This T cell receptor beta chain was identified during a study of OX40 agonist ivuxolimab in advanced cancers. Study-level information: Partial responses were seen in three patients, one with hepatocellular carcinoma and two with cutaneous melanoma. Broader study findings: Undetermined was the antigen specificity of the expanded peripheral T cells.

In regard to this clone: Antigen unknown.

The protocol was immunoSEQ multiplex PCR, while the TCRdb copy is restricted to in-frame clones and leaves out a portion. The sample records 100,000 to 130,000 clones, approximately 90% being singletons. This CDR3 is built from 15 residues. Germline CDR1 reads SGDLS; CDR2 reads YYNGEE. V was trimmed by 0 bases and J by 4 bases, leaving 11 bases between them. Blood was sampled at baseline, cycle 4 day 1, and cycle 7 day 1. The chain employs TRBV9 and TRBJ1-5; D gene unclear. The receptor was derived from an adult with an advanced solid tumor such as melanoma, head and neck, liver or kidney cancer. The sample was CD4+ or CD8+ T cells sorted from blood, taken in a trial of the OX40 agonist ivuxolimab. The CDR3 DNA reads as TGTGCCAGCAGCGTAGGTGGCACCGCAAATCAGCCCCAGCATTTT. This codes for CASSVGGTANQPQHF. Full variable domain (missing parts from reference TRBV9 and TRBJ1-5): DSGVTQTPKHLITATGQRVTLRCSPRSGDLSVYWYQQSLDQGLQFLIQYYNGEERAKGNILERFSAQQFPDLHSELNLSSLELGDSALYFCASSVGGTANQPQHFGDGTRLSIL.